This record covers a single T cell receptor beta chain. Its antigen specificity is not known. Per-nucleotide qualities are absent, and no much larger clonotype sits a single base away. The entry originates in a study (dated by TCRdb to between 2015 and 2016). Concerning the study at large: The study set out to test whether tumor-infiltrating Tregs in breast cancer get recruited from blood Tregs or are instead converted in situ from other CD4+ T cell subsets.

Libraries were made using multiplex PCR. Data came from an Ion Torrent PGM. In the roughly 23-patient analysis, TRBV12-4/TRBJ1-2 clonotypes were amplified using adaptor-ligated barcode primers. For the approximately 22-patient cohort, the TRBV12-4/TRBJ1-2 amplicons were sequenced on the Ion Personal Genome Machine system. The published analysis was carried out like this. For each of nine subset-tissue groups, sequencing data from the five patients were combined, and the groups were compared by unsupervised clustering of TCR gene usage. Repertoire similarity was calculated with the Morisita-Horn index, weighting shared sequences by their contribution to each repertoire. Through fastp at Q25 and MiXCR, TCRdb rebuilt clones from the public reads, retaining in-frame beta chains. Rows are unified per CDR3 protein, each entry keeping the most common DNA and genes. TCRdb, not the original authors, processed these V and J calls. A total of several hundred distinct CDR3 sequences appear in this sample, over 15% of them only once. Roughly 30% of the sample lies in the top ten.

General findings and caveats noted by the study authors: Tumor-infiltrating Treg TCR alpha and beta sequences overlapped most with tumor naive CD4+ T cells, then with blood naive CD4+ T cells. The TCR gene usage of tumor memory CD4+ T cells clustered together with blood and lymph node memory CD4+ cells and with lymph node naive CD4+ cells. Across about two dozen patients, 10% to 15% of tumor Treg TRBV12-4/TRBJ1-2 sequences were shared with naive CD4+ cells, compared with less than 2.2% shared with blood Tregs or memory cells. Rather than covering whole repertoires, validation in the larger cohort was restricted to a single TCR beta V-J rearrangement.

To purify naive CD4+ T cells, the Miltenyi Naive CD4+ T Cell Isolation kit was used, and CD25 microbeads served to deplete Tregs. In a larger group of around 23 breast cancer patients, a single TRBV12-4/TRBJ1-2 rearrangement was sequenced in tumor Tregs and in blood Treg, naive and memory CD4+ cells. Mononuclear cells from lymph nodes or over 45 ml of peripheral blood were isolated by Ficoll density gradient centrifugation. FACS confirmed that the sorted cell populations were more than 90% pure. V drops 2 bases and J drops 1 base, leaving 8 bases in between. Its CDR3 holds 14 amino acids, cysteine through phenylalanine. The read is trimmed to its CDR3 DNA, 42 bases read in frame from base 1.

What was sequenced was naive CD4+ T cells sorted from blood. The cell subset or site label, as the study defines it: naive CD4+ T cells, CD4+CD45RA+CD25-. This chain is built from TRBV12-3 or TRBV12-4 and TRBJ1-2, with the D gene call left open. The TCR was taken from a female donor with breast cancer. The nucleotide sequence reads TGTGCCAGCAGTTTATCGGGTCTTAACTATGGCTACACCTTC. This codes for CASSLSGLNYGYTF.